This T cell receptor beta chain was recovered during a study of glioma-infiltrating T cells. Germline-derived CDR1 and CDR2 are MNHNS and SASEGT. This CDR3 spans 16 amino acids. Trimming at V came to 5 bases and at J to 4 bases, leaving 9 bases not matched to a gene. Whole-study findings and limits: CDR3 overlap between tissue and blood was very small. Gliomas, especially low-grade, showed above-expected tissue-blood divergence; non-neoplastic patients showed below.

As for this clonotype: The target antigen is unknown.

TCR alpha and beta CDR3 regions were amplified from RNA using iRepertoire nested multiplex PCR. One-step reverse transcription and amplification started from approximately 100-400 ng of tissue mRNA or PBMC total RNA. TCRdb passed the multiplex PCR reads through MiXCR, listing each CDR3 protein once. The data hold fewer than 55,000 distinct CDR3 sequences, with more than 20% observed a single time. The sequenced sample consisted of glioma tissue, nonneoplastic brain tissue, or PBMCs (not recorded which). The V and J genes are TRBV6-1 and TRBJ2-5, with 11 bases aligning to TRBD1. This receptor was identified in a human donor with low-grade glioma or glioblastoma, undergoing nonglioma brain surgery, or in good health (not recorded which). CDR3 loop: CASSPRTGTGGETQYF. CDR3 sequence (DNA): TGTGCCAGCAGTCCCCGTACCGGGACAGGGGGAGAGACCCAGTACTTC.